Below, 32 T cell receptor beta chains from the same sample are listed, as sequenced in a study of identical twins. TCRdb used MiXCR to reprocess the 5' RACE reads, holding one entry per CDR3 protein. The table has under 300,000 distinct CDR3 sequences, about an eighth seen once. These data are also associated with another study on yellow fever vaccine responses in identical twins.

Sequenced input: memory (CD45RO+) T cells sorted from blood. The receptor set was obtained from a woman in her late teens or twenties in good health.

About this clonotype itself: One end of the junction does not line up with germline, which may come from a read error. The V gene is TRBV5-1, the J gene TRBJ2-7; 7 nucleotides line up with TRBD1. The germline V gene encodes CDR1 SGHRS and CDR2 YFSETQ. The CDR3 extends over 15 amino acids. The CDR3 loop is CASSLAWGQTYDQYF. CDR3 coding DNA: TGCGCCAGCAGCTTGGCCTGGGGACAGACATACGACCAGTACTTC.

The chain carries TRBV7-2 and TRBJ1-1, with D uncertain. The CDR3 has 13 amino acids. Germline lookup yields CDR1 SGHTA and CDR2 FQGNSA. V was pared by 2 bases and J by 2 bases, with 6 bases between. CDR3 coding DNA: TGTGCCAGCAGCTTACAGGTAAACACTGAAGCTTTCTTT. Protein sequence: CASSLQVNTEAFF.

This clonotype was detected a few times. The chain links TRBV27 to TRBJ1-2; TRBD1 aligns across 10 bases. Germline V gene lookup returns CDR1 MNHEY and CDR2 SMNVEV (reference sequence). Unmatched junction bases numbered 1, after V lost 2 bases and J lost 7 bases. The CDR3 is 13 residues long. CDR3 region: CASSLGQGVGYTF. The CDR3 region has the DNA TGTGCCAGCAGTTTAGGACAGGGGGTTGGCTACACCTTC.

The chain joins TRBV11-2 to TRBJ2-1; D tentatively fits TRBD1 or TRBD2 (5 bases each). The germline gives CDR1 SGHAT, CDR2 FQNNGV. The ends were cut back, 3 bases at V and 5 bases at J, with 23 bases in the middle. The CDR3 runs to 18 residues. The CDR3 DNA reads as TGTGCCAGCAGCTTCTCACCTACCACCGGGACCAGGGACAATGAGCAGTTCTTC. It translates to CASSFSPTTGTRDNEQFF.

The chain links TRBV18 to TRBJ1-2; the D is unclear. Germline V gene lookup returns CDR1 KGHSH and CDR2 LQKENI. Trimming took 3 bases from V and 4 from J, leaving 12 bases between them. The CDR3 consists of 14 residues. The CDR3 is CASSPQDGSYGYTF. The CDR3 region has the DNA TGTGCCAGCTCACCCCAGGACGGATCCTATGGCTACACCTTC. Filled out from reference TRBV18 and TRBJ1-2, the complete variable domain reads NAGVMQNPRHLVRRRGQEARLRCSPMKGHSHVYWYRQLPEEGLKFMVYLQKENIIDESGMPKERFSAEFPKEGPSILRIQQVVRGDSAAYFCASSPQDGSYGYTFGSGTRLTVV.

This clonotype was counted at least ten times. The gene calls are TRBV10-3 and TRBJ2-1; unclear D gene. Germline V gene data show CDR1 as ENHRY and CDR2 as SYGVKD. Trimming pared 5 bases from V and 3 bases from J, leaving 11 bases between. The CDR3 length is 14 residues. The CDR3 region has the DNA TGTGCCATCAGTACCTTTGGGATCTACAATGAGCAGTTCTTC. Its protein product is CAISTFGIYNEQFF.

This chain joins TRBV24-1 and TRBJ2-1; D gene unclear. Germline lookup yields CDR1 KGHDR and CDR2 SFDVKD. Between the trimmed V and J ends, which lost 1 base and 7 bases, there was a span of 1 base. The CDR3 loop spans 11 amino acids. CDR3 residues: CATSDFNEQFF. CDR3 DNA sequence: TGTGCCACCAGTGATTTTAATGAGCAGTTCTTC.

This clonotype was seen a few times. This chain joins TRBV3-1 and TRBJ2-1; D tentatively fits TRBD1 or TRBD2 (6 bases each). Trimming left V 0 bases short and J 9 bases short, with 12 bases between. The CDR3 sequence is 14 residues long. Germline V gene lookup returns CDR1 LGHDT and CDR2 YNNKEL (reference sequence). The CDR3 DNA follows: TGTGCCAGCAGCCAAGATCCTGGAGGGGGTGAGCAGTTCTTC. It translates to CASSQDPGGGEQFF.

This clonotype was recorded many times. The rearrangement joins TRBV7-2 to TRBJ2-7; 9 bases align to TRBD1. V lost 2 bases to trimming and J lost 4 bases; unmatched junction nucleotides: 3. The CDR3 is 14 residues long. Germline V gene sequence: CDR1 SGHTA, CDR2 FQGNSA. For the CDR3, the DNA is TGTGCCAGCAGCTTATCGGGACAGGGTTACGAGCAGTACTTC. Protein: CASSLSGQGYEQYF.

This clonotype was seen a few times. The rearrangement uses TRBV6-1 and TRBJ2-7; no firm D call. V lost 4 bases, J lost 7 bases, and 17 bases lay in between. Per the germline V gene, CDR1 is MNHNS and CDR2 is SASEGT. The CDR3 loop spans 14 amino acids. The CDR3 region is CASSVAYRKLEQYF. The DNA for the CDR3 is TGTGCCAGCAGTGTGGCTTACCGAAAGCTTGAGCAGTACTTC.

This clonotype came up many times. This chain connects TRBV3-2 to TRBJ2-1; the tabulated D call, TRBD1, remains unverified against the DNA. TRBV3-2 represents a pseudogene. This CDR3 is built from 17 residues. The DNA for the CDR3 is TGTGCCAGCAGCCCACTCTCCCGGGACAGGGTTTACGATGAGCAGTTCTTC. It is translated as CASSPLSRDRVYDEQFF.

This clonotype appeared many times. The CDR3 sequence: CASRRGALVDTEAFF. The CDR3, as DNA: TGTGCCAGCAGACGAGGGGCGCTTGTGGACACTGAAGCTTTCTTT. The chain links TRBV7-9 to TRBJ1-1; D may be TRBD1 (5 bases). Germline V gene data show CDR1 as SEHNR and CDR2 as FQNEAQ (reference sequence). The CDR3 loop spans 15 amino acids. The germline V and J ends were trimmed by 6 bases and 3 bases, with 17 bases remaining between them.

This clonotype was detected once. The chain combines TRBV12-3 or TRBV12-4 with TRBJ2-5, with D possibly being TRBD2 (6 bases). The CDR3 extends over 14 amino acids. Deletions cut 6 bases from V and 1 base from J, with 12 bases between. The CDR3 loop is CASRLGLLQETQYF. Written as DNA, the CDR3 is TGTGCCAGCAGGCTGGGACTCCTCCAAGAGACCCAGTACTTC.

This clonotype was counted between two and nine times. The gene calls are TRBV16 and TRBJ2-7; the D gene is possibly TRBD2 (5 bases). There are 14 residues in the CDR3. Germline V lookup: CDR1 KGHSY, CDR2 FQNENV. Trimming took off 6 bases at V and 5 bases at J, with 17 bases between the two ends. CDR3 region: CASSRGTPLDEQYF. CDR3 sequence (DNA): TGTGCCAGCAGTCGGGGTACCCCACTAGACGAGCAGTACTTC.

This chain connects TRBV10-3 to TRBJ2-7, with D possibly called TRBD1 or TRBD2 (6 bases each). The CDR3 is made up of 16 amino acids. Germline-derived CDR1 and CDR2 are ENHRY and SYGVKD. Trimming took off 3 bases at V and 5 bases at J, with 20 bases between the two ends. This CDR3 is CAISDPRGAGRNEQYF. CDR3 DNA: TGTGCCATCAGTGACCCTAGGGGGGCGGGGAGGAACGAGCAGTACTTC.

The sample holds a few counts of this clonotype. The V and J genes are TRBV7-2 and TRBJ2-1; maybe TRBD2 (5 bases). Trimming removed 0 bases from V and 6 bases from J, with 12 bases in between. CDR1 and CDR2 from the germline V gene are SGHTA and FQGNSA. There are 15 residues in the CDR3. CDR3 sequence (DNA): TGTGCCAGCAGCTTAGCGCGTCGGACTGGCAATGAGCAGTTCTTC. This encodes CASSLARRTGNEQFF.

This chain uses TRBV4-2 with TRBJ2-4; 7 nucleotides line up with TRBD1. V was pared by 1 base and J by 4 bases, with 1 base of the junction left unmatched. Per the germline V gene, CDR1 is LGHNA and CDR2 is YNFKEQ. This CDR3 is built from 14 residues. The CDR3 region has the DNA TGTGCCAGCAGCCAAGCGGGACAGAAAAACATTCAGTACTTC. As protein: CASSQAGQKNIQYF.

This chain connects TRBV7-2 to TRBJ2-3; 9 bases agree with TRBD1. The germline CDR1 and CDR2 sequences are SGHTA and FQGNSA. This CDR3 region has 17 residues. V shed 5 bases, J shed 2 bases, and the junction held 11 bases outside the gene matches. DNA for the CDR3: TGTGCCAGCAGCAGAAGGACAGGGGAATCCATCACAGATACGCAGTATTTT. Translated, it gives CASSRRTGESITDTQYF.

This clonotype was recorded at least ten times. As DNA, the CDR3 is TGTGCCAGCAGTTCCCAGGACAGGGTGATTCAGACCCAGTACTTC. Translated, it gives CASSSQDRVIQTQYF. V is TRBV12-3 or TRBV12-4 and J is TRBJ2-5; 8 bases are shared with TRBD1. This CDR3 comprises 15 residues. V was clipped by 4 bases and J by 6 bases; unmatched bases: 10.

The rearrangement joins TRBV7-2 to TRBJ2-1, with a weak D call TRBD2 (5 bases). Deletions cut 4 bases from V and 7 bases from J, with 8 bases between. This CDR3 has 12 residues. Germline-derived CDR1 and CDR2 are SGHTA and FQGNSA. DNA for the CDR3: TGTGCCAGCAGCTCGGACTTTAATGAGCAGTTCTTC. Residues: CASSSDFNEQFF.

This chain links TRBV5-6 with TRBJ2-2, with D possibly TRBD1 on 5 matching bases. The CDR3 totals 15 residues. Trimming took 0 bases from V and 8 from J, leaving 14 bases between them. The germline V gene has CDR1 SGHDT and CDR2 YYEEEE. The CDR3 nucleotides are TGTGCCAGCAGCTTGGGCAGGGTCATGCGTGGGGAGCTGTTTTTT. Protein: CASSLGRVMRGELFF. The whole variable domain, remainder taken from reference TRBV5-6 and TRBJ2-2, is DAGVTQSPTHLIKTRGQQVTLRCSPKSGHDTVSWYQQALGQGPQFIFQYYEEEERQRGNFPDRFSGHQFPNYSSELNVNALLLGDSALYLCASSLGRVMRGELFFGEGSRLTVL.

This clonotype was recorded at least ten times. The rearrangement links TRBV10-3 to TRBJ2-7; 9 positions match TRBD2. Germline V CDR1 and CDR2: ENHRY, SYGVKD. J was trimmed by 5 bases and V by 10 bases; bases with no gene match: 6. The length of the CDR3 is 12 residues. CDR3 protein: CATLLAGHEQYF. CDR3 bases: TGTGCCACCCTCCTAGCGGGACACGAGCAGTACTTC.

V is TRBV9 and J is TRBJ2-7; D perhaps matches TRBD1 (5 bases). This CDR3 has 15 amino acids. V lost 3 bases and J lost 2, with 15 bases in between. Germline loops: CDR1 SGDLS, CDR2 YYNGEE. CDR3 nucleotide sequence: TGTGCCAGCAGCGAACAGGTCTCCTCGGCCTACGAGCAGTACTTC. It codes for CASSEQVSSAYEQYF.

The chain joins TRBV7-9 to TRBJ2-5, with TRBD2 identical over 10 bases. Per germline, CDR1 SEHNR and CDR2 FQNEAQ (reference sequence). V lost 6 bases, J lost 0 bases, and 10 bases stayed unmatched. The CDR3 contains 17 residues. CDR3 amino acids: CASRAIAGGSYQETQYF. The DNA of the CDR3 is TGTGCCAGCAGAGCAATAGCGGGGGGCTCCTACCAAGAGACCCAGTACTTC.

The chain joins TRBV12-3 or TRBV12-4 to TRBJ1-2; 12 bases agree with TRBD1. CDR3 length equals 16 residues. The junction had 7 bases not matched to a gene; V was cut back by 3 bases and J by 5 bases. The CDR3 sequence is CASSFPGQGARYGYTF. The CDR3 coding sequence is TGTGCCAGCAGTTTTCCGGGACAGGGGGCTAGGTATGGCTACACCTTC.

This clonotype has ten or more counts. This chain joins TRBV20-1 and TRBJ2-3; no firm D call. Per the germline V gene, CDR1 is DFQATT and CDR2 is SNEGSKA (reference sequence). Trimming cost V 6 bases and J 4 bases, with 11 bases left between them. This CDR3 is 12 amino acids long. The CDR3, as DNA: TGCAGTGCAAGGGCCGCGCCAGATACGCAGTATTTT. It encodes CSARAAPDTQYF.

The chain uses TRBV6-4 and TRBJ2-3, with D tentatively TRBD2 (5 bases). V was clipped by 2 bases and J by 6 bases, with 12 bases between them. This CDR3 has 14 residues. The germline V gene encodes CDR1 MRHNA and CDR2 SNTAGT. The CDR3, as DNA: TGTGCCAGCAGTGACACCGCGGGTAGGGATACGCAGTATTTT. Protein sequence: CASSDTAGRDTQYF.

V gene TRBV20-1 combines with J gene TRBJ2-7; no reliable D call. In germline, CDR1 is DFQATT, CDR2 SNEGSKA (reference sequence). CDR3 length: 13 residues. Trimming left V 3 bases short and J 2 bases short, with 11 bases between. CDR3 sequence reads: CSASETTTYEQYF. DNA for the CDR3: TGCAGTGCTAGCGAGACAACAACCTACGAGCAGTACTTC.

This clonotype came up many times. The chain joins TRBV27 to TRBJ2-3; 9 bases agree with TRBD1. This CDR3 spans 16 amino acids. CDR1 is MNHEY and CDR2 is SMNVEV in the germline V gene (reference sequence). The trim removed 0 bases at V and 4 bases at J, leaving 5 bases unmatched. The CDR3 is CASSLSGTGLPDTQYF. CDR3 coding DNA: TGTGCCAGCAGTTTATCAGGGACAGGGCTACCAGATACGCAGTATTTT.

In DNA form, the CDR3 reads TGCAGTGCTAGAGATTCGGCCTACCACTCTGGGGCCAACGTCCTGACTTTC. Encoded protein: CSARDSAYHSGANVLTF. The chain employs TRBV20-1 and TRBJ2-6; no reliable D call. The germline V and J ends were trimmed by 0 bases and 0 bases, with 12 bases remaining between them. Germline lookup yields CDR1 DFQATT and CDR2 SNEGSKA (reference sequence). The CDR3 has 17 residues.

This chain links TRBV5-1 with TRBJ2-7, with a possible D match to TRBD2 (5 bases). The V and J ends lost 0 bases and 7 bases respectively, with 17 bases between them. Looked up from germline, CDR1 is SGHRS and CDR2 is YFSETQ. This CDR3 is 15 amino acids long. DNA of the CDR3: TGCGCCAGCAGCTTGGCCGAAGCCGGACGGGGAGAGCAGTACTTC. As protein: CASSLAEAGRGEQYF.

This chain connects TRBV28 to TRBJ2-2; 7 bases match TRBD2. This CDR3 contains 15 residues. CDR1 is MDHEN and CDR2 is SYDVKM in the germline V gene. J gave up 3 bases and V 2 bases, and 3 bases lay outside the gene matches. The DNA for the CDR3 is TGTGCCAGCAGTTTAAGTGGGGGGGACACCGGGGAGCTGTTTTTT. Its protein is CASSLSGGDTGELFF.